Below are 25 T cell receptor beta chains sequenced from a single sample in a study of T-cell reconstitution after alpha-beta-depleted transplantation in children. Unique molecular identifiers were used to barcode this TCRbeta library. TCRdb re-called the PCR reads through MiXCR, storing one row per CDR3 protein. The sample carries about 590,000 distinct CDR3 sequences, 10% to 15% recorded once. This specimen consisted of PBMCs, mostly from graft donor cells, obtained 360 days after TCRalphabeta/CD19-depleted stem cell transplant. The receptors shown here come from a male patient between 5 and 17 years old who had a stem cell transplant for acute myeloid leukemia, so the T cells may come from the graft donor.

This clonotype was seen ten or more times. CDR3 DNA sequence: TGTGCCAGCAGTTTATGGTCCGGGGAGCTGTTTTTT. Residues: CASSLWSGELFF. The chain combines TRBV28 with TRBJ2-2; D ambiguous. The CDR3 has 12 amino acids. Trimming left V 0 bases short and J 6 bases short, with 2 bases between. The germline V gene has CDR1 MDHEN and CDR2 SYDVKM.

The V call is TRBV20-1, the J call TRBJ2-5; the match to TRBD2 covers 10 bases. Germline CDR1 reads DFQATT; CDR2 reads SNEGSKA (reference sequence). J lost 5 bases, V lost 0 bases, and 6 bases had no gene match. The CDR3 sequence is 15 residues long. The CDR3 region has the DNA TGCAGTGCTAGAGATACTAGCGGGGCCTATGAGACCCAGTACTTC. It yields the protein CSARDTSGAYETQYF.

The CDR3, as DNA: TGCGCCAGCAGCCAAGATACTCAGGATGAGCAGTTCTTC. It yields the protein CASSQDTQDEQFF. The chain links TRBV4-3 to TRBJ2-1; D is undetermined. Germline CDR1 is LGHNA and CDR2 is YSLEER. CDR3 length: 13 residues. Trimming left V 0 bases short and J 8 bases short, with 8 bases between.

The gene calls are TRBV12-3 or TRBV12-4 and TRBJ2-2, with TRBD2 matching over 12 bases. J lost 5 bases, V lost 6 bases, and 13 bases had no gene match. The CDR3 spans 18 residues. Here the CDR3 reads CASRPSLAGGRVTGELFF. The CDR3 bases are TGTGCCAGCAGGCCTAGTCTAGCGGGAGGGAGGGTTACCGGGGAGCTGTTTTTT.

V is TRBV6-2 or TRBV6-3 and J is TRBJ2-5; 10 nucleotides agree with TRBD2. Germline V gene data show CDR1 as MNHEY and CDR2 as SVGEGT. This CDR3 contains 17 residues. The ends lost 5 bases at V and 0 bases at J; junction bases unmatched: 9. The CDR3 loop is CASSRPRLAGHQETQYF. CDR3 sequence (DNA): TGTGCCAGCAGTCGTCCTCGACTAGCGGGCCACCAAGAGACCCAGTACTTC.

J is TRBJ1-5 and V is TRBV7-2, with D tentatively TRBD1 (5 bases). Germline-derived CDR1 and CDR2 are SGHTA and FQGNSA. CDR3 length equals 15 residues. Trimming took off 3 bases at V and 3 bases at J, with 12 bases between the two ends. The CDR3 DNA is TGTGCCAGCAGCTTTTCGTCAGGGAACAATCAGCCCCAGCATTTT. It is translated as CASSFSSGNNQPQHF.

This clonotype appeared a few times. The rearrangement uses TRBV29-1 and TRBJ1-2, with TRBD1 matching over 9 bases. This CDR3 has 17 amino acids. V gave up 6 bases and J gave up 0 bases; unmatched junction bases: 14. Germline assignment: CDR1 SQVTM and CDR2 ANQGSEA. This chain's CDR3 is CSVDGMNRGPPNYGYTF. In nucleotides, the CDR3 is TGCAGCGTAGACGGGATGAACAGGGGGCCACCTAACTATGGCTACACCTTC.

This clonotype was seen only a few times. The chain links TRBV28 to TRBJ2-7, with D possibly TRBD2 on 7 matching bases. This CDR3 has 15 residues. The V and J ends lost 7 bases and 4 bases respectively, with 20 bases between them. The V gene's germline CDR1 is MDHEN and CDR2 SYDVKM. CDR3 loop: CASTGGGPGEYEQYF. The CDR3 bases are TGTGCCAGCACTGGGGGAGGGCCAGGGGAGTACGAGCAGTACTTC.

This clonotype was observed a few times. The chain couples TRBV29-1 to TRBJ2-3; 8 bases are shared with TRBD1. The V and J ends lost 3 bases and 6 bases, in that order; junction bases with no gene match: 8. The CDR3 is 14 residues long. CDR1 and CDR2 from the germline V gene are SQVTM and ANQGSEA. CDR3 sequence: CSVDGRDRWDTQYF. The DNA for the CDR3 is TGCAGCGTTGACGGAAGGGACAGGTGGGATACGCAGTATTTT.

This clonotype was seen only once. The genes are TRBV20-1 and TRBJ2-5; 7 nucleotides line up with TRBD2. CDR3 length: 10 amino acids. CDR1 and CDR2 (germline): DFQATT, SNEGSKA (reference sequence). J gave up 10 bases and V 5 bases, and 4 bases lay outside the gene matches. CDR3 sequence (DNA): TGCAGTGCTGGGGGGGTGGACCAGTACTTC. Encoded protein: CSAGGVDQYF.

In this sample, this clonotype turned up a few times. CDR3 in DNA: TGCGCCAGCAGCCTTACCGGGACAGGCTTCCTGGTTGACAAAAACATTCAGTACTTC. The encoded protein is CASSLTGTGFLVDKNIQYF. The chain employs TRBV5-1 and TRBJ2-4, with 8 bases that match TRBD1. With 4 bases clipped from V and 3 bases from J, the junction kept 18 bases outside the gene matches. Germline CDR1 and CDR2: SGHRS and YFSETQ. The CDR3 is 19 residues long.

The rearrangement joins TRBV20-1 to TRBJ2-7; no firm D call. This CDR3 has 13 amino acids. V was pared by 5 bases and J by 2 bases, with 13 bases between. Looked up from germline, CDR1 is DFQATT and CDR2 is SNEGSKA (reference sequence). Written as DNA, the CDR3 is TGCAGTGCTGCCGCGATGAGGCCCTACGAGCAGTACTTC. It yields the protein CSAAAMRPYEQYF.

In its sample, this clonotype was seen a few times. The CDR3: CASRTGAPAGNTIYF. CDR3 coding DNA: TGCGCCAGCAGAACAGGGGCCCCAGCTGGAAACACCATATATTTT. V usage is TRBV10-2 and J usage is TRBJ1-3; 7 positions agree with TRBD1. Germline CDR1 and CDR2: WSHSY and SAAADI. The CDR3 is 15 amino acids. V was clipped by 6 bases and J by 2 bases; unmatched bases: 7.

This clonotype was counted many times. The V gene is TRBV5-5, the J gene TRBJ2-1; 7 bases are shared with TRBD2. The CDR3 is 12 residues long. The germline CDR1 and CDR2 sequences are SGHKS and YYEKEE (reference sequence). Trimming at V came to 4 bases and at J to 10 bases, leaving 5 bases not matched to a gene. The CDR3 protein is CASSATSAEQFF. For the CDR3, the DNA is TGTGCCAGCAGCGCTACTAGCGCCGAGCAGTTCTTC.

This clonotype was observed a handful of times. J is TRBJ2-3 and V is TRBV4-3; 10 positions match TRBD2. The CDR3 contains 16 residues. Trimming cost V 3 bases and J 3 bases; bases outside gene matches: 6. The V gene's germline CDR1 is LGHNA and CDR2 YSLEER. This CDR3 reads CASSQASGSSTDTQYF. The CDR3 DNA sequence: TGCGCCAGCAGCCAGGCTAGCGGGAGTTCGACAGATACGCAGTATTTT.

This clonotype was seen a few times. The chain couples TRBV15 to TRBJ2-2, with 14 bases matching TRBD2. CDR3 size: 16 residues. CDR1 is LNHNV, CDR2 YYDKDF, per germline (reference sequence). V shed 9 bases and J 5 bases; nucleotides not matched to a gene: 8. The CDR3 loop is CATRGLAGDGTGELFF. DNA of the CDR3: TGTGCCACGAGGGGACTAGCGGGAGATGGTACCGGGGAGCTGTTTTTT.

There are many counts of this clonotype. V gene TRBV20-1 combines with J gene TRBJ2-7, with unresolved D. Germline CDR1 reads DFQATT; CDR2 reads SNEGSKA (reference sequence). V was cut by 3 bases and J by 2 bases, with 11 bases left in between. This CDR3 is built from 13 residues. The CDR3 DNA sequence: TGCAGTGCTAGCCGTGGCGGCCCCTACGAGCAGTACTTC. Its protein product is CSASRGGPYEQYF.

This clonotype was observed a few times. This rearrangement joins TRBV28 to TRBJ2-4; 7 bases line up with TRBD1. V trimming: 1 base; J trimming: 3 bases; junction bases outside the gene matches: 6. Looked up from germline, CDR1 is MDHEN and CDR2 is SYDVKM. CDR3 length: 16 amino acids. CDR3 sequence (DNA): TGTGCCAGCAGTTTATCTACAGGGGTCAGCAAAAACATTCAGTACTTC. This gives the protein CASSLSTGVSKNIQYF.

The rearrangement uses TRBV5-1 and TRBJ2-1, with 9 positions matching TRBD1. The J segment lost 4 bases and the V segment lost 6 bases, leaving 8 bases of the junction unmatched. The germline V gene encodes CDR1 SGHRS and CDR2 YFSETQ. This CDR3 is built from 15 residues. CDR3 region: CASTPATGGYNEQFF. As DNA, the CDR3 is TGCGCCAGCACCCCGGCGACAGGGGGTTACAATGAGCAGTTCTTC.

This clonotype was detected a few times. The chain uses TRBV1 and TRBJ2-1. TRBV1 is shown as a pseudogene. The CDR3 is made up of 16 amino acids. The CDR3 is CTSSQDPGTRSDEQFF. As DNA, the CDR3 is TGCACCAGCAGCCAAGACCCAGGTACCCGAAGCGATGAGCAGTTCTTC.

This clonotype appeared many times. The chain has TRBV28 and TRBJ1-2; the match to TRBD1 covers 7 bases. CDR1 MDHEN and CDR2 SYDVKM come from the germline V gene. This CDR3 has 14 amino acids. Trimming removed 6 bases from V and 4 bases from J; junction bases left unmatched: 8. CDR3 amino acids: CASSPGQRVYGYTF. For the CDR3, the DNA is TGTGCCAGCAGCCCGGGACAGCGGGTCTATGGCTACACCTTC.

This clonotype occurred a few times. The V and J genes are TRBV9 and TRBJ2-2, with D perhaps matching TRBD2 (5 bases). V shed 4 bases and J shed 7 bases, with 14 bases lying between them. The CDR3 extends over 14 amino acids. Germline lookup yields CDR1 SGDLS and CDR2 YYNGEE. CDR3 sequence: CASSLDEGSGELFF. For the CDR3, the DNA is TGTGCCAGCAGCCTCGACGAGGGCAGCGGGGAGCTGTTTTTT.

The chain combines TRBV5-5 with TRBJ2-7; no reliable D call. Trimming shortened V by 0 bases and J by 2 bases, and 12 bases separated the two germline ends. Germline CDR1 SGHKS, CDR2 YYEKEE (reference sequence). The CDR3 is 15 amino acids. CDR3 in amino acids: CASSLAGGLTYEQYF. CDR3 nucleotides: TGTGCCAGCAGCTTGGCTGGCGGATTAACCTACGAGCAGTACTTC.

This chain links TRBV29-1 with TRBJ2-7; D possibly corresponds to TRBD2 (7 bases). CDR3 length equals 15 residues. Trimming took 3 bases from V and 4 from J, leaving 19 bases between them. Germline V gene lookup returns CDR1 SQVTM and CDR2 ANQGSEA. The CDR3 is CSVDGPRGAGYEQYF. CDR3 nucleotide sequence: TGCAGCGTTGATGGGCCTCGGGGGGCGGGTTACGAGCAGTACTTC.

This clonotype has more than one count but fewer than ten. The V call is TRBV30, the J call TRBJ1-3; D gene unclear. V was pared by 2 bases and J by 0 bases, with 11 bases between. The CDR3 has 15 residues. Germline V CDR1 and CDR2: GTSNPN, SVGIG (reference sequence). The CDR3 is CAWSRRLSSGNTIYF. As DNA, the CDR3 is TGTGCCTGGAGTCGTCGGCTCTCCTCTGGAAACACCATATATTTT. The variable domain in full, completed from reference TRBV30 and TRBJ1-3, reads SQTIHQWPATLVQPVGSPLSLECTVEGTSNPNLYWYRQAAGRGLQLLFYSVGIGQISSEVPQNLSASRPQDRQFILSSKKLLLSDSGFYLCAWSRRLSSGNTIYFGEGSWLTVV.